The source of this T cell receptor beta chain is a study of vaccination effects on CD4 cells after COVID-19. Whole-study findings and limits: Pronounced clonal contraction occurred in clones induced by infection and by vaccine late after vaccination.

The CDR3 contains 15 residues. Germline CDR1 reads SGHAT; CDR2 reads FQNNGV. Deletions cut 5 bases from V and 0 bases from J, with 13 bases between. Viral peptide pool expansion of antigen-specific CD4+ T cells preceded sequencing in the ViraFEST assay. The culture ran for roughly ten days, and then CD4+ T cells were isolated. PCR confirmed that the person was infected with SARS-CoV-2 between March and December 2020. Cells had half their medium changed to IL-2 medium on days 3 and 7. This clone was seen only a few times. Its antigen is undetermined. Clones were read by immunoSEQ multiplex PCR, and TCRdb kept only the in-frame ones, dropping some. Counted here are fewer than 25,000 clones, about 72% occurring once; the ten biggest clones make up roughly 17%.

The clonotype was recovered from a human donor who had a prior SARS-CoV-2 infection. The sample consisted of CD4+ T cells from PBMCs cultured with SARS-CoV-2 spike peptides, taken before COVID-19 vaccination. The rearrangement joins TRBV11-2 to TRBJ1-1, with unresolved D. The CDR3 loop is CASSPWAQMNTEAFF. CDR3 in DNA: TGTGCCAGCAGCCCATGGGCACAGATGAACACTGAAGCTTTCTTT.